Presented here are 10 T cell receptor beta chains from one specimen sequenced in a study of beta chain features in type 1 diabetes. The whole isolated RNA underwent reverse transcription, so sequencing captured expressed TCRB transcripts. Using immunoSEQ multiplex PCR, the repertoire was profiled, and TCRdb retains in-frame clones only, with some absent. The data hold hundreds of thousands of clones, with about 16% observed a single time. The sample consisted of naive CD4+ T cells from blood. The source of these receptors is a young man in good health.

This chain connects TRBV11-3 to TRBJ2-1; 8 nucleotides match TRBD1. This CDR3 spans 16 amino acids. Germline CDR1 SGHNT, CDR2 YENEEA. J was trimmed by 4 bases and V by 5 bases; bases with no gene match: 10. In nucleotides, the CDR3 is TGTGCCAGCAGCCCTTATAGACAGGGGACATACAATGAGCAGTTCTTC. It specifies CASSPYRQGTYNEQFF.

The chain is built from TRBV5-1 and TRBJ2-2; 7 nucleotides agree with TRBD2. V lost 4 bases to trimming and J lost 3 bases; unmatched junction nucleotides: 12. CDR3 length equals 17 residues. The germline V gene has CDR1 SGHRS and CDR2 YFSETQ. CDR3 sequence reads: CASSPVGGSGYTGELFF. In nucleotides, the CDR3 is TGCGCCAGCAGCCCGGTGGGAGGGAGCGGCTACACCGGGGAGCTGTTTTTT.

CDR3 amino acids: CASSLRGQEETQYF. The CDR3 DNA is TGCGCCAGCAGCCTCCGGGGGCAAGAAGAGACCCAGTACTTC. The gene calls are TRBV4-1 and TRBJ2-5; D tentatively reads TRBD1 or TRBD2 (6 bases each). Germline CDR1 MGHRA, CDR2 YSYEKL. The CDR3 consists of 14 residues. Trimming removed 4 bases from V and 3 bases from J, with 12 bases in between.

The chain joins TRBV7-9 to TRBJ2-4; possibly TRBD2 for D (5 bases). The CDR3 runs to 18 residues. The V end was cut by 1 base, the J end by 3 bases, with 19 bases between. The germline gives CDR1 SEHNR, CDR2 FQNEAQ (reference sequence). The CDR3 nucleotides read TGTGCCAGCAGCTTAGACCTACGGGATAGGCAGAACAAAAACATTCAGTACTTC. Amino acid sequence: CASSLDLRDRQNKNIQYF.

This clone occurred a few times. At one end, the junction sequence differs from germline, possibly due to a read error. V gene TRBV7-9 combines with J gene TRBJ1-1; weak D call: TRBD1 (5 bases). The CDR3 sequence is 12 residues long. Germline CDR1 reads SEHNR; CDR2 reads FQNEAQ (reference sequence). The CDR3 coding sequence is TGTGCCAGCAGCACTACAGGTTTCGTCTCTCTCTTT. Translated: CASSTTGFVSLF.

A word on this clone: This sample includes further DNA sequences coding for the same CDR3. The chain combines TRBV6-5 with TRBJ1-1; D call uncertain. This CDR3 region has 11 residues. Germline CDR1 and CDR2: MNHEY and SVGAGI. V was cut by 5 bases and J by 5 bases, with 6 bases left in between. CDR3 DNA: TGTGCCAGCAGTAGAGGTACTGAAGCTTTCTTT. This codes for CASSRGTEAFF.

This chain links TRBV5-6 with TRBJ2-7; 10 nucleotides align to TRBD2. CDR3 size: 15 residues. Trimming removed 0 bases from V and 7 bases from J; junction bases left unmatched: 7. Germline V gene sequence: CDR1 SGHDT, CDR2 YYEEEE. DNA of the CDR3: TGTGCCAGCAGCTTGGGGGCTAGCGGGAGTAGGGAGCAGTACTTC. Residues: CASSLGASGSREQYF.

A remark on this clone: In the same sample, other DNA sequences code for this CDR3. The chain uses TRBV7-2 and TRBJ2-1, with a tentative D call TRBD1 (6 bases). CDR1 SGHTA and CDR2 FQGNSA come from the germline V gene. Trimming stripped 5 bases from V and 4 bases from J, with 9 bases between. The CDR3 covers 13 residues. CDR3 amino acids: CASSPGTYNEQFF. The DNA of the CDR3 is TGTGCCAGCAGCCCGGGGACATACAATGAGCAGTTCTTC.

The chain combines TRBV7-2 with TRBJ2-7; D gene unclear. CDR1 and CDR2 (germline): SGHTA, FQGNSA. The CDR3 loop spans 12 amino acids. The germline V and J ends were trimmed by 0 bases and 4 bases, with 4 bases remaining between them. The CDR3 is CASSLAEYEQYF. The CDR3 DNA reads TGTGCCAGCAGCTTAGCGGAGTACGAGCAGTACTTC.

This clone was detected a few times. The chain is built from TRBV6-4 and TRBJ2-3, with D unresolved. Germline values: CDR1 MRHNA, CDR2 SNTAGT. V was cut by 6 bases and J by 1 base, with 14 bases left in between. CDR3 length: 15 residues. The CDR3 loop reads CASSVTIGRTDTQYF. The CDR3 DNA sequence: TGTGCCAGCAGCGTAACCATAGGGCGCACAGATACGCAGTATTTT.